The present entry profiles one T cell receptor (beta chain) with its context. What it recognizes is unknown. V was pared by 8 bases and J by 3 bases, with 13 bases between. The germline gives CDR1 MNHNS, CDR2 SASEGT. The CDR3 extends over 13 amino acids. The time point denotes: week 47, end of study. A single vaccine dose contained 300 ug of mutant IDH1 20-mer peptide, and topical imiquimod was used with it. This specimen belongs to a study of a mutant IDH1 vaccine in newly diagnosed glioma. Overall study: Patients began vaccination 4-6 weeks after radiotherapy alone, or with temozolomide cycles. V12 occurred at week 35 and V13 at week 47.

Assay: immunoSEQ multiplex PCR; the TCRdb copy retains only in-frame clones and omits some. The repertoire holds about 56,000 clones, 80% to 85% seen once, with about 3.3% in the top ten. The study's findings and limits: Altogether, about 93% of patients exhibited vaccine-induced immune responses.

Sequencing was performed on PBMCs, taken from a glioma patient whose treatment included an IDH1 peptide vaccine. The TCR was taken from a woman aged 45-59 years with glioma. The chain recombines TRBV6-1 with TRBJ1-1; D may be TRBD1 (5 bases). The DNA for the CDR3 is TGTGCCAGCGGGAAAACAGGTGACACTGAAGCTTTCTTT. Protein sequence: CASGKTGDTEAFF.